This is a list of T cell receptor beta chains from one sample in a study of blood T cell repertoires in COVID-19. Assay: immunoSEQ multiplex PCR; the TCRdb copy retains only in-frame clones and omits some. The sample has roughly 110,000 clones, about four fifths seen once. Sequenced: peripheral blood. These receptors were collected from a human donor in a cohort sampled during active COVID-19. CDR3s include the opening cysteine and the closing phenylalanine or tryptophan. Fields, in order: D gene, clone size, J gene, V gene, CDR3 protein, CDR3 DNA. D genes are given only for firm matches. Expanded clones get a size class; other rows say once, few or many, or leave the size out.

D: .; size: few; J: TRBJ1-2; V: TRBV19; CDR3: CASSIDPGPRGYTF; DNA: TGTGCCAGTAGTATCGACCCAGGGCCGCGGGGCTACACCTTC
D: .; size: .; J: TRBJ2-5; V: TRBV7-3; CDR3: CASSLRDSGDQYF; DNA: TGTGCCAGCAGCCTTCGGGACTCCGGAGACCAGTACTTC
D: .; size: .; J: TRBJ2-2; V: TRBV7-3; CDR3: CASSPTAGHTGELFF; DNA: TGTGCCAGCAGTCCAACAGCGGGCCACACCGGGGAGCTGTTTTTT
D: TRBD1; size: .; J: TRBJ1-2; V: TRBV7-2; CDR3: CASSPRGGTANYGYTF; DNA: TGTGCCAGCAGTCCGAGAGGCGGGACAGCTAACTATGGCTACACCTTC
D: TRBD2; size: few; J: TRBJ2-7; V: TRBV15; CDR3: CATSRDRGRAGAEQYF; DNA: TGTGCCACCAGCAGAGATCGGGGTCGAGCGGGAGCCGAGCAGTACTTC
D: .; size: .; J: TRBJ1-5; V: TRBV7-2; CDR3: CASSPGTRNQPQHF; DNA: TGTGCCAGCAGCCCGGGGACACGCAATCAGCCCCAGCATTTT
D: .; size: .; J: TRBJ1-1; V: TRBV19; CDR3: CATQQGNTEAFF; DNA: TGTGCCACCCAACAGGGGAACACTGAAGCTTTCTTT
D: .; size: .; J: TRBJ1-3; V: TRBV4-2; CDR3: CASSQEQGGGNTIYF; DNA: TGTGCCAGCAGCCAAGAACAGGGCGGAGGAAACACCATATATTTT
D: .; size: .; J: TRBJ1-3; V: TRBV7-9; CDR3: CASSSNLQTGSGNTIYF; DNA: TGTGCCAGCAGCTCGAACCTCCAGACAGGATCTGGAAACACCATATATTTT
D: .; size: .; J: TRBJ2-2; V: TRBV6-1; CDR3: CASSETKGYANTGELFF; DNA: TGTGCCAGCAGTGAAACGAAGGGGTACGCGAACACCGGGGAGCTGTTTTTT
D: TRBD1; size: .; J: TRBJ1-6; V: TRBV6-6; CDR3: CASDKGAYSPLHF; DNA: TGTGCCAGCGACAAGGGGGCGTACTCACCCCTCCACTTT
D: .; size: few; J: TRBJ2-7; V: TRBV28; CDR3: CASRGLGEEYF; DNA: TGTGCCAGTCGAGGACTGGGAGAGGAGTACTTC
D: .; size: few; J: TRBJ2-2; V: TRBV7-3; CDR3: CASSRAGRANTGELFF; DNA: TGTGCCAGCAGCCGGGCGGGGCGAGCGAACACCGGGGAGCTGTTTTTT
D: .; size: .; J: TRBJ2-3; V: TRBV5-1; CDR3: CASSLVLSLSTDTQYF; DNA: TGCGCCAGCAGCTTGGTGCTTAGCCTAAGCACAGATACGCAGTATTTT
D: .; size: .; J: TRBJ1-1; V: TRBV7-9; CDR3: CASSEQGHEAFF; DNA: TGTGCCAGCAGCGAACAGGGTCATGAAGCTTTCTTT
D: TRBD1; size: .; J: TRBJ1-2; V: TRBV29-1; CDR3: CSVGGTGVLSGYTF; DNA: TGCAGCGTGGGGGGGACAGGGGTATTAAGTGGCTACACCTTC
D: TRBD1; size: .; J: TRBJ1-2; V: TRBV2; CDR3: CASRQGASELSGYTF; DNA: TGTGCCAGCAGGCAGGGGGCAAGTGAATTGAGTGGCTACACCTTC
D: .; size: .; J: TRBJ1-6; V: TRBV3-1/TRBV3-2; CDR3: CASSLDIAPLHF; DNA: TGTGCCAGCAGCTTGGACATTGCACCCCTCCACTTT
D: TRBD2; size: once; J: TRBJ2-3; V: TRBV20-1; CDR3: CSASGSSSGRATTQYF; DNA: TGCAGTGCCAGTGGCAGCTCCAGCGGGAGGGCGACTACGCAGTATTTT
D: TRBD1; size: once; J: TRBJ1-1; V: TRBV5-4; CDR3: CASHHPNLQGSTEAFF; DNA: TGTGCCAGCCACCACCCCAATTTACAGGGGAGCACTGAAGCTTTCTTT
D: .; size: .; J: TRBJ2-7; V: TRBV6-5; CDR3: CASKNLRNAYEQYF; DNA: TGTGCCAGCAAAAACTTAAGAAACGCCTACGAGCAGTACTTC
D: .; size: .; J: TRBJ1-1; V: TRBV6-6; CDR3: CASSYSPRSGGTEAFF; DNA: TGTGCCAGCAGTTACTCTCCGAGATCGGGGGGCACTGAAGCTTTCTTT
D: .; size: .; J: TRBJ1-1; V: TRBV4-1; CDR3: CASSQDSIGGSNTEAFF; DNA: TGCGCCAGCAGCCAAGATAGTATAGGCGGAAGCAACACTGAAGCTTTCTTT
D: TRBD2; size: .; J: TRBJ2-5; V: TRBV2; CDR3: CASRDSGVETQYF; DNA: TGTGCCAGCAGGGATAGCGGGGTTGAGACCCAGTACTTC
D: TRBD1; size: few; J: TRBJ1-2; V: TRBV25-1; CDR3: CASSAVDRAYYGYTF; DNA: TGTGCCAGCAGCGCCGTCGACAGGGCATACTATGGCTACACCTTC
D: TRBD2; size: .; J: TRBJ2-5; V: TRBV27; CDR3: CASRLLAGEETQYF; DNA: TGTGCCAGCAGGCTTCTAGCGGGAGAAGAGACCCAGTACTTC
D: .; size: .; J: TRBJ1-6; V: TRBV11-2; CDR3: CASSLGGPLNLNSPLHF; DNA: TGTGCCAGCAGCTTAGGCGGCCCTCTTAACCTCAATTCACCCCTCCACTTT
D: TRBD1; size: .; J: TRBJ2-7; V: TRBV9; CDR3: CASSPRQGPYEQYF; DNA: TGTGCCAGCAGCCCCCGACAGGGGCCCTACGAGCAGTACTTC
D: .; size: .; J: TRBJ1-6; V: TRBV18; CDR3: CASSPLDSNNSPLHF; DNA: TGTGCCAGCTCACCGTTGGACAGCAATAATTCACCCCTCCACTTT
D: .; size: once; J: TRBJ1-1; V: TRBV19; CDR3: CASTDRQRNTEAFF; DNA: TGTGCCAGTACCGACAGACAACGGAACACTGAAGCTTTCTTT
D: .; size: .; J: TRBJ2-7; V: TRBV6-5; CDR3: CASRKDFYEQYF; DNA: TGTGCCAGCAGGAAAGACTTTTACGAGCAGTACTTC
D: TRBD1; size: .; J: TRBJ2-7; V: TRBV29-1; CDR3: CSATRDRKLYEQYF; DNA: TGCAGCGCTACGAGGGACAGGAAACTCTACGAGCAGTACTTC
D: TRBD2; size: once; J: TRBJ2-1; V: TRBV30; CDR3: CAWSRLGTSGSNEQFF; DNA: TGTGCCTGGAGCAGGCTAGGGACTAGCGGTTCCAATGAGCAGTTCTTC
D: TRBD1; size: once; J: TRBJ1-5; V: TRBV19; CDR3: CASSWQGANQPQHF; DNA: TGTGCCAGTAGTTGGCAGGGGGCGAATCAGCCCCAGCATTTT
D: .; size: .; J: TRBJ1-6; V: TRBV28; CDR3: CASFGGVLNSPLHF; DNA: TGTGCCAGCTTCGGCGGGGTTCTAAATTCACCCCTCCACTTT
D: .; size: .; J: TRBJ1-4; V: TRBV5-4; CDR3: CASSLVAAGFEKLFF; DNA: TGTGCCAGCAGCTTGGTTGCGGCGGGTTTCGAAAAACTGTTTTTT
D: .; size: .; J: TRBJ2-1; V: TRBV27; CDR3: CASSSRTANEQFF; DNA: TGTGCCAGCAGCTCCCGGACAGCCAATGAGCAGTTCTTC
D: .; size: few; J: TRBJ2-1; V: TRBV7-2; CDR3: CASSLGWRDEQFF; DNA: TGTGCCAGCAGCTTAGGTTGGAGGGATGAGCAGTTCTTC
D: TRBD2; size: .; J: TRBJ2-7; V: TRBV19; CDR3: CASSPTPGLAGTARYEQYF; DNA: TGTGCCTCTTCACCTACCCCGGGACTAGCGGGGACTGCGCGGTACGAGCAGTACTTC
D: .; size: .; J: TRBJ1-3; V: TRBV7-6; CDR3: CASSLQGGSGNTIYF; DNA: TGTGCCAGCAGCTTACAGGGTGGCTCTGGAAACACCATATATTTT
D: .; size: .; J: TRBJ1-1; V: TRBV4-3; CDR3: CASSQNQGFGAFF; DNA: TGCGCCAGCAGCCAGAATCAGGGATTTGGAGCTTTCTTT
D: .; size: .; J: TRBJ1-2; V: TRBV7-9; CDR3: CASSLGGFLNYGYTF; DNA: TGTGCCAGCAGCTTAGGAGGTTTCCTAAACTATGGCTACACCTTC